These T cell receptor beta chains were read from a single sample in a study of glioma-infiltrating T cells after dendritic cell vaccination. Method: immunoSEQ multiplex PCR; TCRdb's copy keeps in-frame clones and lacks some. The top ten clones hold about 5% of a sample with approximately 50,000 clones, roughly 90% of them seen once. The specimen was blood, collected after dendritic cell vaccination. These receptor sequences come from a human donor with glioblastoma. Both conserved end residues are part of each CDR3. D genes are given only for firm matches. A row's size may be missing; if present it is once, few, many or a size class.

v_gene,abundance,j_gene,d_gene,CDR3aa,CDR3nt
TRBV20-1,NA,TRBJ2-1,NA,CSARVAPRQFF,TGCAGTGCTAGAGTGGCCCCCCGGCAGTTCTTC
TRBV27,NA,TRBJ2-1,TRBD2,CASSSLLTSGRSNEQFF,TGTGCCAGCAGTTCACTTTTGACTAGCGGGAGGTCTAATGAGCAGTTCTTC
TRBV4-1,NA,TRBJ2-7,TRBD1,CASSPLPGQGNSYEQYF,TGCGCCAGCAGCCCGCTACCGGGACAGGGGAACTCCTACGAGCAGTACTTC
TRBV5-1,NA,TRBJ1-4,TRBD1,CASSLQGATGNEKLFF,TGCGCCAGCAGCCTCCAGGGGGCCACTGGTAATGAAAAACTGTTTTTT
TRBV4-1,NA,TRBJ2-5,NA,CASSQTQGEETQYF,TGCGCCAGCAGCCAAACACAGGGTGAGGAGACCCAGTACTTC
TRBV14,NA,TRBJ2-7,NA,CASSSGEPPYEQYF,TGTGCCAGCAGCAGTGGGGAGCCCCCCTACGAGCAGTACTTC
TRBV18,once,TRBJ1-5,TRBD1,CASSLQGASNQPQHF,TGTGCCAGCTCACTCCAGGGGGCAAGCAATCAGCCCCAGCATTTT
TRBV10-3,NA,TRBJ1-1,TRBD1,CATQGANTEAFF,TGTGCCACACAGGGGGCGAACACTGAAGCTTTCTTT
TRBV5-4,NA,TRBJ1-1,TRBD1,CASSQDRATEAFF,TGTGCCAGCAGCCAAGACAGGGCCACTGAAGCTTTCTTT
TRBV19,NA,TRBJ2-7,TRBD1,CASSAGTGGGYEQYF,TGTGCCAGTAGTGCGGGGACAGGCGGCGGGTACGAGCAGTACTTC
TRBV7-9,NA,TRBJ2-1,TRBD2,CASSFAGVIEQFF,TGTGCCAGCAGCTTTGCGGGGGTAATTGAGCAGTTCTTC
TRBV9,NA,TRBJ1-1,NA,CASSVEARNTEAFF,TGTGCCAGCAGCGTAGAAGCGCGGAACACTGAAGCTTTCTTT
TRBV7-2,NA,TRBJ2-3,NA,CASRLGGNTQYF,TGTGCCAGCAGACTAGGTGGAAATACGCAGTATTTT
TRBV25-1,NA,TRBJ1-2,NA,CASSEYTGHNYGYTF,TGTGCCAGCAGTGAATACACAGGCCATAATTATGGCTACACCTTC
TRBV28,NA,TRBJ2-1,TRBD2,CASSLSGTYNEQFF,TGTGCCAGCAGTCTTAGCGGGACCTACAATGAGCAGTTCTTC
TRBV7-2,NA,TRBJ2-1,TRBD2,CASSTFSAGGPWHNEQFF,TGTGCCAGCAGCACGTTTTCGGCGGGAGGGCCGTGGCACAATGAGCAGTTCTTC
TRBV2,NA,TRBJ2-2,NA,CASSVESSGELFF,TGTGCCAGCAGTGTAGAGTCCTCCGGGGAGCTGTTTTTT
TRBV5-1,NA,TRBJ2-2,NA,CASSLAGMGAPNGELFF,TGCGCCAGCAGCTTGGCGGGTATGGGGGCGCCGAACGGGGAGCTGTTTTTT
TRBV4-2,NA,TRBJ1-5,NA,CASSQDPQGKGQPQHF,TGTGCCAGCAGCCAAGATCCCCAGGGCAAAGGTCAGCCCCAGCATTTT
TRBV19,NA,TRBJ1-1,NA,CASSIRGILTSHTEVFF,TGTGCCAGTAGTATTAGGGGTATCCTGACGTCCCACACTGAAGTTTTCTTT
TRBV2,NA,TRBJ1-2,NA,CASRAWQGSYGYTF,TGTGCCAGCAGGGCTTGGCAGGGGAGCTATGGCTACACCTTC
TRBV28,NA,TRBJ1-4,TRBD1,CASSLLRDRHGGGKLFF,TGTGCCAGCAGTTTACTCCGGGACAGGCATGGGGGTGGAAAACTGTTTTTT
TRBV10-1,NA,TRBJ2-3,NA,CASSEGWEIRSILPSPLGDTQYF,NA
TRBV2,few,TRBJ1-4,NA,CASGGQSNEKLFF,TGTGCCAGCGGCGGACAGTCTAATGAAAAACTGTTTTTT
TRBV27,NA,TRBJ1-4,TRBD1,CASRQGTGYNEKLFF,TGTGCCAGCAGGCAGGGGACAGGGTATAATGAAAAACTGTTTTTT
TRBV21-1,NA,TRBJ1-4,NA,CASSKDQKKLFF,TGTGCCAGCAGCAAAGATCAAAAAAAACTGTTTTTT
TRBV9,NA,TRBJ1-2,TRBD1,CASSVGAGGTDGYTF,TGTGCCAGCAGCGTAGGGGCAGGGGGTACGGATGGCTACACCTTC
TRBV4-1,NA,TRBJ1-2,NA,CASSQESTGFHGYTF,TGCGCCAGCAGCCAAGAGTCGACGGGGTTTCATGGCTACACCTTC
TRBV27,once,TRBJ2-7,TRBD1,CASRPGQGWYEQYF,TGTGCCAGCCGCCCGGGACAGGGGTGGTACGAGCAGTACTTC
TRBV5-4,NA,TRBJ2-7,TRBD2,CASSLGSTSGISEQYF,TGTGCCAGCAGCTTGGGGTCGACTAGCGGGATATCCGAGCAGTACTTC
TRBV29-1,NA,TRBJ2-7,TRBD2,CSVRLAGKSPYEQYF,TGCAGCGTTCGGCTAGCGGGAAAGTCCCCCTACGAGCAGTACTTC
TRBV6-6,once,TRBJ1-3,NA,CATTRRQGRNTTYF,TGTGCCACCACTCGGCGGCAGGGGAGAAACACCACATATTTT
TRBV28,NA,TRBJ2-3,TRBD2,CASTRQGANSGTSGAIGGDTQYF,TGTGCCAGCACACGGCAGGGGGCGAACTCCGGGACTAGCGGGGCTATTGGGGGAGATACGCAGTATTTT
TRBV5-1,NA,TRBJ2-1,TRBD2,CASSLRASGIGVRPNEQFF,TGCGCCAGCAGCTTGAGGGCTAGCGGGATAGGGGTCCGGCCCAATGAGCAGTTCTTC
TRBV11-2,NA,TRBJ2-7,NA,CASSWGDEQYF,TGTGCCAGCAGTTGGGGGGACGAGCAGTACTTC
TRBV19,few,TRBJ1-2,TRBD1,CASSEQGGYGYTF,TGTGCCAGTAGCGAACAGGGGGGTTATGGCTACACCTTC
TRBV9,NA,TRBJ2-1,NA,CASSVDSGFWNEQFF,TGTGCCAGCAGCGTAGACTCAGGGTTTTGGAATGAGCAGTTCTTC
TRBV6-4,NA,TRBJ2-1,TRBD2,CASSTVAGGRGEQFF,TGTGCCAGCAGTACCGTAGCGGGGGGGCGGGGTGAGCAGTTCTTC
TRBV4-1,NA,TRBJ1-2,TRBD1,CASSQFQGASDGYTF,TGCGCCAGCAGCCAATTCCAGGGGGCATCGGATGGCTACACCTTC
TRBV25-1,NA,TRBJ1-1,NA,CASSHIGGDTEAFF,TGTGCCAGCAGTCACATCGGGGGGGACACTGAAGCTTTCTTT
TRBV4-3,NA,TRBJ1-5,TRBD1,CASSPRVTGTGNAQPQHF,TGCGCCAGCAGCCCCCGGGTAACGGGGACAGGGAACGCTCAGCCCCAGCATTTT
TRBV29-1,NA,TRBJ1-2,TRBD1,CSVGFGQGYGYTF,TGCAGCGTTGGATTTGGACAGGGTTATGGCTACACCTTC
TRBV11-2,NA,TRBJ2-1,TRBD2,CASSLGGTSYNEQFF,TGTGCCAGCAGCTTGGGCGGGACTAGTTACAATGAGCAGTTCTTC
TRBV2,NA,TRBJ2-7,NA,CASSLDQTGYEQYF,TGTGCCAGCAGTCTGGATCAAACGGGATACGAGCAGTACTTC
TRBV28,NA,TRBJ2-1,TRBD1,CASRLGQGGNEQFF,TGTGCCAGCAGGTTAGGACAGGGGGGAAATGAGCAGTTCTTC
TRBV5-1,NA,TRBJ1-3,NA,CASSSQGPSSGNTIYF,TGCGCCAGCAGCTCCCAGGGGCCCTCCTCTGGAAACACCATATATTTT
TRBV7-6,NA,TRBJ2-2,NA,CASSPAFGTGELFF,TGTGCCAGCAGCCCCGCGTTTGGCACCGGGGAGCTGTTTTTT
TRBV27,NA,TRBJ1-2,NA,CASSSPGRADYGYTF,TGTGCCAGCAGTTCCCCCGGCAGGGCCGACTATGGCTACACCTTC
TRBV5-4,once,TRBJ2-5,TRBD2,CASSTRLAGGETQYF,TGTGCCAGCAGCACGCGTCTAGCGGGAGGGGAGACCCAGTACTTC
TRBV5-1,NA,TRBJ2-4,TRBD2,CASSPVAGEGTKNIQYF,TGCGCCAGCAGCCCGGTGGCGGGAGAGGGGACCAAAAACATTCAGTACTTC
TRBV7-9,NA,TRBJ2-3,TRBD2,CASSTTTGLAGSRDTQYF,TGTGCCAGCAGCACAACCACAGGACTAGCGGGATCGAGGGATACGCAGTATTTT
TRBV19,once,TRBJ2-6,NA,CASSIGPAAISGANVLTF,TGTGCCAGTAGTATAGGCCCAGCGGCAATCTCTGGGGCCAACGTCCTGACTTTC
TRBV11-2,NA,TRBJ2-7,TRBD2,CASSLGGGKRVNEQYF,TGTGCCAGCAGCTTAGGGGGAGGGAAAAGGGTCAACGAGCAGTACTTC
TRBV6-5,NA,TRBJ1-1,TRBD1,CASSSADRMNTEAFF,TGTGCCAGCAGTTCCGCGGACAGGATGAACACTGAAGCTTTCTTT
TRBV18,NA,TRBJ2-5,NA,CASSVFRLVTPLQETQYF,TGTGCCAGCTCAGTTTTCCGACTCGTAACCCCTCTCCAAGAGACCCAGTACTTC